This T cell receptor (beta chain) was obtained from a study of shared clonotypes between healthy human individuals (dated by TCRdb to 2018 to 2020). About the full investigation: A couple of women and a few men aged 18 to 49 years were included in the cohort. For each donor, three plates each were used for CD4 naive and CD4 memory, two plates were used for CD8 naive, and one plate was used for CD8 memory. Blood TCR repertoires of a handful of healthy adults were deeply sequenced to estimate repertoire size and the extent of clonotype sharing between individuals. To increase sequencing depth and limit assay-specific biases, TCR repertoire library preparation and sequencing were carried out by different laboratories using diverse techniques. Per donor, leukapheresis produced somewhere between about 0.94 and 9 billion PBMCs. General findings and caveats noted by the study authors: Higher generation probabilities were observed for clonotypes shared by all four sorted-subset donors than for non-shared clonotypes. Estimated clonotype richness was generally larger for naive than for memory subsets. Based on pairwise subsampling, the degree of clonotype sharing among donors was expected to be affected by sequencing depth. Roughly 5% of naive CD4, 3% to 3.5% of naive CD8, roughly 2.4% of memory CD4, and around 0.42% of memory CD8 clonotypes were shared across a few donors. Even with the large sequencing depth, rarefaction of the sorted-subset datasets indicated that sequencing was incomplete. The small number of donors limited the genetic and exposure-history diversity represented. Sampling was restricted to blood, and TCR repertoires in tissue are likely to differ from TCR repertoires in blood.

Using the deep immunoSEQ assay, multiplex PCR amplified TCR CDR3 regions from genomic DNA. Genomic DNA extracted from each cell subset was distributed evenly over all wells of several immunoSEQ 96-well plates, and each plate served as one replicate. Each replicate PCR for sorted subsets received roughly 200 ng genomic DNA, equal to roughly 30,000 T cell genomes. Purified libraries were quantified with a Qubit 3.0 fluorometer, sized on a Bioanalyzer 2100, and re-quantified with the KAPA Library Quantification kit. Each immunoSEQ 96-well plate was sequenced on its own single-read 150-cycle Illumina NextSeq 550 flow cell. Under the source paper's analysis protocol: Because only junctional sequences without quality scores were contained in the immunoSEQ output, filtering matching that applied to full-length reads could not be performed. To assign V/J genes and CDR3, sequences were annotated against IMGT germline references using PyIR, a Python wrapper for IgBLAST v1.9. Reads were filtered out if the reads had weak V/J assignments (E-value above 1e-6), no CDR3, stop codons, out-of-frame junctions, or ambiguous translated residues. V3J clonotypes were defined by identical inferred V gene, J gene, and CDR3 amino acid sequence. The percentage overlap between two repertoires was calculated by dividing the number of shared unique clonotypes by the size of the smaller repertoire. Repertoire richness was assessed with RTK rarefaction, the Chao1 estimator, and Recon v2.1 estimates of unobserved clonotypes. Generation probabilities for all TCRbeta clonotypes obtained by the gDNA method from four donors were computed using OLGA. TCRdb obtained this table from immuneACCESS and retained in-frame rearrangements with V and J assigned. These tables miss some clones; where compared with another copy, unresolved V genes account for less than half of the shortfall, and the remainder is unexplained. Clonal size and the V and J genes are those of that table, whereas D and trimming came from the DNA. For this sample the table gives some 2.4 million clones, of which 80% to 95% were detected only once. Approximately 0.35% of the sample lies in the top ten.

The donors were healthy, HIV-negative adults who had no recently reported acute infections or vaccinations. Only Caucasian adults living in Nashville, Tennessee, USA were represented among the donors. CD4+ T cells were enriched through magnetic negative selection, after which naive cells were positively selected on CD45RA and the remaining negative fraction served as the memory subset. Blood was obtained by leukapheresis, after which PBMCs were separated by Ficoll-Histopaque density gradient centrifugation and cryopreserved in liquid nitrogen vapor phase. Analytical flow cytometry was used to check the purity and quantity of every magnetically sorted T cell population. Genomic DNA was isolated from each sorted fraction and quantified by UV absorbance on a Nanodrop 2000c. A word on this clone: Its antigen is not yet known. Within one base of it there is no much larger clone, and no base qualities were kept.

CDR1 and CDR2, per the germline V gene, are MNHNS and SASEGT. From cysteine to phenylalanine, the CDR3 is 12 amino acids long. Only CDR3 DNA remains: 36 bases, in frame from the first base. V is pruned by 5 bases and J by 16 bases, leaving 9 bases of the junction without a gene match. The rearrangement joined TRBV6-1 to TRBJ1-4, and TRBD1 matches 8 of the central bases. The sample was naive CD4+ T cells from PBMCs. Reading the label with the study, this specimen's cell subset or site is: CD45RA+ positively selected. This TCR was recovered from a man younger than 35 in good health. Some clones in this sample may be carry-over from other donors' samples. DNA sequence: TGTGCCAGCAGTCCCCTGGGACAGGCTAAGTTTTTT. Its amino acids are CASSPLGQAKFF.